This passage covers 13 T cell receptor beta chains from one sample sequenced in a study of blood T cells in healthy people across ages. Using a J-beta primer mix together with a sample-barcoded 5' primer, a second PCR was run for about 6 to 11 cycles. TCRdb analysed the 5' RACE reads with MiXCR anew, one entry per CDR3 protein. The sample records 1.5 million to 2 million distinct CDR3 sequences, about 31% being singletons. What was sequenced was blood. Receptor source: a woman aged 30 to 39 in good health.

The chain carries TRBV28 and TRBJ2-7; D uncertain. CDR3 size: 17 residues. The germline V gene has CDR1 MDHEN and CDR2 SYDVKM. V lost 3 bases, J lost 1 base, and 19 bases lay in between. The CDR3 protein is CASSFSVVGRGSYEQYF. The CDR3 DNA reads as TGTGCCAGCAGTTTTTCGGTTGTGGGCCGTGGGTCCTACGAGCAGTACTTC.

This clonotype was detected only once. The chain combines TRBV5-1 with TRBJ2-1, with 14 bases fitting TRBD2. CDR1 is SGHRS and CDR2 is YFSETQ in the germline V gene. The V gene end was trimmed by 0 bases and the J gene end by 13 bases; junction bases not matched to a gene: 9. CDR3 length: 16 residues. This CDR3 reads CASSLGRLAGGLEQFF. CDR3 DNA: TGCGCCAGCAGCTTGGGCCGACTAGCGGGAGGGCTTGAACAGTTCTTC.

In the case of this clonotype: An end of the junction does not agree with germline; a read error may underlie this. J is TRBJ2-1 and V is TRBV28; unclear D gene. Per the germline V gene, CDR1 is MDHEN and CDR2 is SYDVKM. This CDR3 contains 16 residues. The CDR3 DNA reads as TGTGCCAGCAGTATCGGAGTTTTGAGCTCCTACAATGAGCGGTTCTTC. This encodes CASSIGVLSSYNERFF.

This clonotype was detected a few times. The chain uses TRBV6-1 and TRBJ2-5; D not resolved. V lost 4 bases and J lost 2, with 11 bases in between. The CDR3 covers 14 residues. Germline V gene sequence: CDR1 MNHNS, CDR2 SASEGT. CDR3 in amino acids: CASSVTAPQETQYF. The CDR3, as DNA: TGTGCCAGCAGTGTCACAGCGCCTCAAGAGACCCAGTACTTC.

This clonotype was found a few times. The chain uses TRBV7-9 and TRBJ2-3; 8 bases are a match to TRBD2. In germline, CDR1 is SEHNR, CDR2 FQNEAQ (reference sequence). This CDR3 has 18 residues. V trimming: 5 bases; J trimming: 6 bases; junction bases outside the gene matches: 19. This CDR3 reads CASSTLPGLGTLGDTQYF. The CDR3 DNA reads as TGTGCCAGCAGCACACTACCGGGACTAGGGACCTTAGGGGATACGCAGTATTTT. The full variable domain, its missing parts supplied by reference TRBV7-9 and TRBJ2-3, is DTGVSQNPRHKITKRGQNVTFRCDPISEHNRLYWYRQTLGQGPEFLTYFQNEAQLEKSRLLSDRFSAERPKGSFSTLEIQRTEQGDSAMYLCASSTLPGLGTLGDTQYFGPGTRLTVL.

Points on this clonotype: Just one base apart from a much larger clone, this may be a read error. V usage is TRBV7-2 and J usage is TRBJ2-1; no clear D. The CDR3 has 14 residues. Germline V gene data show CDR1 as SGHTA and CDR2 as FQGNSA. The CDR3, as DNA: TGTGCCCGCAGCCGGAGAGGAACCTACAATGAGCAGTTCTTC. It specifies CARSRRGTYNEQFF.

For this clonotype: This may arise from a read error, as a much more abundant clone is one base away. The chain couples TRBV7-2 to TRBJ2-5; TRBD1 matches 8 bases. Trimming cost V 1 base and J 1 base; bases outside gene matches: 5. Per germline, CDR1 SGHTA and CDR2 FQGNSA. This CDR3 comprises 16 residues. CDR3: CASSLGTGRPQETQYF. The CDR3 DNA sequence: TGTGCCAGCAGCTTAGGGACAGGGAGACCCCAAGAGACCCAGTACTTC.

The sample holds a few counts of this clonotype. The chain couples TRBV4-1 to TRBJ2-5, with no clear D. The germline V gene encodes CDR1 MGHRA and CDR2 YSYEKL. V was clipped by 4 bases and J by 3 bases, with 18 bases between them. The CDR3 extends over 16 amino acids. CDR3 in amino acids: CASSRVLVLSKETQYF. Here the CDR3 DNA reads TGCGCCAGCAGCCGCGTTCTCGTGCTTTCCAAAGAGACCCAGTACTTC.

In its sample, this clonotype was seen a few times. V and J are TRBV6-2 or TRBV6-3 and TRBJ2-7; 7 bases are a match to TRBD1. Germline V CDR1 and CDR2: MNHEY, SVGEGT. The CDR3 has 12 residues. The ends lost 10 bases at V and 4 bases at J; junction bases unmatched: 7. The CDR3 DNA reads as TGTGCCACCTTAGACAGGGCGTACGAGCAGTACTTC. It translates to CATLDRAYEQYF.

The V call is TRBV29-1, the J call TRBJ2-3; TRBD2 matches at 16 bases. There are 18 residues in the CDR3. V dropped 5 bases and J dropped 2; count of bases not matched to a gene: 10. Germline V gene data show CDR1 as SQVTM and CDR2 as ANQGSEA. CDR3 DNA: TGCAGCGTTATCTCCCCGGGACTAGCGGGAGGGTACACAGATACGCAGTATTTT. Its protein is CSVISPGLAGGYTDTQYF.

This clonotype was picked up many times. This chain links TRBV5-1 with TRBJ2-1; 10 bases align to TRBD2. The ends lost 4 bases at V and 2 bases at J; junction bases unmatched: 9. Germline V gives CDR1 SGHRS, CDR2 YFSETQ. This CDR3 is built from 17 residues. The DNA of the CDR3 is TGCGCCAGCAGCCCAACCTCTAGCGGGGGAACCTACAATGAGCAGTTCTTC. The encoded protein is CASSPTSSGGTYNEQFF. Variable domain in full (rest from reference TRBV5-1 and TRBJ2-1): KAGVTQTPRYLIKTRGQQVTLSCSPISGHRSVSWYQQTPGQGLQFLFEYFSETQRNKGNFPGRFSGRQFSNSRSEMNVSTLELGDSALYLCASSPTSSGGTYNEQFFGPGTRLTVL.

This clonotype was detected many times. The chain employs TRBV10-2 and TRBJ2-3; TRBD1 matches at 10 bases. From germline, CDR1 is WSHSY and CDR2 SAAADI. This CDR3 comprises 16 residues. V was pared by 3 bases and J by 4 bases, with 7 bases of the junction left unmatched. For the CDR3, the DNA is TGCGCCAGCAGTGATCCGGGACAGGGGACTTCAGATACGCAGTATTTT. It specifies CASSDPGQGTSDTQYF.

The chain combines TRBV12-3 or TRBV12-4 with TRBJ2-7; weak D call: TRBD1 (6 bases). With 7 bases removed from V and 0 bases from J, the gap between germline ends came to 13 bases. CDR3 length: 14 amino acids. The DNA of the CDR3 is TGTGCCAGCACCGACAGGCCCTCCTCCTACGAGCAGTACTTC. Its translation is CASTDRPSSYEQYF.